The source of this T cell receptor (beta chain) is a study of long-term antiretroviral therapy in people with HIV. Study-level background: A decade or so separates the oldest specimens from the later 2015 immediate-ART recommendation.

Assay version v3.0 of immunoSEQ was used, and it was run at survey level. TCRdb's table, derived via immunoSEQ multiplex PCR, lists solely in-frame clones and lacks some. The sample has about 16,000 clones, 77% seen once. The CDR3 length is 16 residues. Trimming stripped 4 bases from V and 7 bases from J, with 19 bases between. The germline V gene has CDR1 SEHNR and CDR2 FQNEAQ (reference sequence). This chain uses TRBV7-9 with TRBJ1-4, with a tentative D call TRBD1 (5 bases). The origin of this receptor is a man aged 40-50 years with HIV. Material: unsorted PBMCs, obtained 2.1 years after starting antiretroviral therapy. The CDR3 protein is CASSSKGGAGGEKLFF. CDR3 sequence (DNA): TGTGCCAGCAGCTCTAAAGGAGGGGCGGGGGGTGAAAAACTGTTTTTT.